This TCR beta chain is drawn from a study of blood T cell repertoires in COVID-19. Looking at the study overall: In each case, the material was cDNA or gDNA derived from T cells, B-cell-depleted T cells, or PBMCs.

This CDR3 is built from 11 residues. Germline V lookup: CDR1 SQVTM, CDR2 ANQGSEA. V was pared by 5 bases and J by 6 bases, with 10 bases between. Repertoires were generated with immunoSEQ multiplex PCR, while TCRdb's copy carries only in-frame clones and drops some. The data hold roughly 250,000 clones, with 90% observed a single time. The chain joins TRBV29-1 to TRBJ1-1, with no clear D. The source of this sequence is a woman in her thirties or forties with acute or convalescent COVID-19. Sequenced sample: peripheral blood. Written as DNA, the CDR3 is TGCAGCGTTTCAGAGGTAGCTGAAGCTTTCTTT. Translation: CSVSEVAEAFF.